Listed below are T cell receptor beta chains from one sample, sequenced in a study of shared clonotypes between healthy human individuals. Method: immunoSEQ multiplex PCR; TCRdb's copy keeps in-frame clones and lacks some. The repertoire holds over 950,000 clones, with about 80% as singletons. Sample: memory CD4+ T cells from PBMCs. Receptors originate from a man between 18 and 29 years old in good health. Some clones in this sample may be carry-over from other donors' samples. Each CDR3 is given with its conserved first and last residue. A D gene is named only where the DNA matches it firmly. Clone size is given for some rows only: seen once, a few or many times, or a class if the clone is expanded.

j_gene: TRBJ1-4; v_gene: TRBV2; d_gene: NA; abundance: once; CDR3aa: CASSESGATNEKLFF; CDR3nt: TGTGCCAGCAGTGAATCGGGGGCAACTAATGAAAAACTGTTTTTT
j_gene: TRBJ2-7; v_gene: TRBV7-9; d_gene: NA; abundance: once; CDR3aa: CASSLAREISYEQYF; CDR3nt: TGTGCCAGCAGCTTAGCGCGGGAAATCTCCTACGAGCAGTACTTC
j_gene: TRBJ1-5; v_gene: TRBV28; d_gene: NA; abundance: NA; CDR3aa: CASSPTGQPQHF; CDR3nt: TGTGCCAGCAGTCCGACAGGCCAGCCCCAGCATTTT
j_gene: TRBJ2-3; v_gene: TRBV2; d_gene: NA; abundance: NA; CDR3aa: CASSELDPQGDTQYF; CDR3nt: TGTGCCAGCAGCGAACTAGACCCGCAGGGAGATACGCAGTATTTT
j_gene: TRBJ2-7; v_gene: TRBV6-1; d_gene: NA; abundance: NA; CDR3aa: CASSVIGTTRGEQYF; CDR3nt: TGTGCCAGCAGCGTAATCGGGACAACGAGGGGCGAGCAGTACTTC
j_gene: TRBJ1-2; v_gene: TRBV4-2; d_gene: NA; abundance: NA; CDR3aa: CASSQESSEGYGYTF; CDR3nt: TGTGCCAGCAGCCAAGAAAGTTCAGAAGGCTATGGCTACACCTTC
j_gene: TRBJ2-5; v_gene: TRBV5-8; d_gene: TRBD2; abundance: NA; CDR3aa: CASSPLPSAGVQETQYF; CDR3nt: TGTGCCAGCAGCCCCCTGCCTTCAGCGGGAGTTCAAGAGACCCAGTACTTC
j_gene: TRBJ2-7; v_gene: TRBV19; d_gene: TRBD2; abundance: NA; CDR3aa: CASPRVTSGPSSYEQYF; CDR3nt: TGTGCCAGCCCCAGGGTGACTAGCGGGCCGAGCTCCTACGAGCAGTACTTC
j_gene: TRBJ1-1; v_gene: TRBV11-1; d_gene: NA; abundance: NA; CDR3aa: CASSQDRNTEAFF; CDR3nt: TGTGCCAGCAGCCAGGACAGGAACACTGAAGCTTTCTTT
j_gene: TRBJ1-2; v_gene: TRBV9; d_gene: TRBD1; abundance: NA; CDR3aa: CASRGQGVPAYGYTF; CDR3nt: TGTGCCAGCAGAGGGCAGGGGGTGCCCGCGTATGGCTACACCTTC
j_gene: TRBJ1-1; v_gene: TRBV7-2; d_gene: TRBD1; abundance: NA; CDR3aa: CASSRTGGQTEAFF; CDR3nt: TGTGCCAGCAGCCGGACAGGGGGCCAAACTGAAGCTTTCTTT
j_gene: TRBJ1-5; v_gene: TRBV28; d_gene: NA; abundance: once; CDR3aa: CASSLRGAGAQPQHF; CDR3nt: TGTGCCAGCAGTTTAAGGGGGGCAGGGGCGCAGCCCCAGCATTTT
j_gene: TRBJ1-1; v_gene: TRBV11-2; d_gene: NA; abundance: NA; CDR3aa: CASSLETYTEAFF; CDR3nt: TGTGCCAGCAGCTTAGAAACCTACACTGAAGCTTTCTTT
j_gene: TRBJ2-3; v_gene: TRBV5-6; d_gene: TRBD1; abundance: NA; CDR3aa: CASSQRQGGTDTQYF; CDR3nt: TGTGCCAGCAGCCAAAGACAGGGTGGGACAGATACGCAGTATTTT
j_gene: TRBJ1-4; v_gene: TRBV7-2; d_gene: NA; abundance: NA; CDR3aa: CASSRIPGKEKLFF; CDR3nt: TGTGCCAGCAGCCGGATCCCCGGGAAGGAAAAACTGTTTTTT
j_gene: TRBJ2-7; v_gene: TRBV5-1; d_gene: NA; abundance: few; CDR3aa: CASSWAPYAGQQYEQYF; CDR3nt: TGCGCCAGCAGCTGGGCCCCCTACGCGGGGCAACAGTACGAGCAGTACTTC
j_gene: TRBJ2-5; v_gene: TRBV11-2; d_gene: NA; abundance: NA; CDR3aa: CASSRPTGGETQYF; CDR3nt: TGTGCCAGCAGCCGCCCGACTGGAGGGGAGACCCAGTACTTC
j_gene: TRBJ2-7; v_gene: TRBV5-1; d_gene: NA; abundance: NA; CDR3aa: CASRLAPSLSYEQYF; CDR3nt: TGCGCCAGCAGACTGGCCCCCTCCTTGTCCTACGAGCAGTACTTC
j_gene: TRBJ1-5; v_gene: TRBV5-8; d_gene: TRBD1; abundance: NA; CDR3aa: CASSSRTTGNQPQHF; CDR3nt: TGTGCCAGCAGCTCTCGGACGACAGGGAATCAGCCCCAGCATTTT
j_gene: TRBJ1-3; v_gene: TRBV4-1; d_gene: NA; abundance: NA; CDR3aa: CASSQEWSHLSSGNTIYF; CDR3nt: TGCGCCAGCAGCCAAGAATGGTCCCACCTTAGCTCTGGAAACACCATATATTTT
j_gene: TRBJ2-3; v_gene: TRBV11-2; d_gene: TRBD2; abundance: NA; CDR3aa: CASSGLASPPDTQYF; CDR3nt: TGTGCCAGCAGCGGACTAGCGTCCCCCCCAGATACGCAGTATTTT
j_gene: TRBJ1-2; v_gene: TRBV2; d_gene: NA; abundance: few; CDR3aa: CASRATLGYTF; CDR3nt: TGTGCCAGCAGGGCTACTTTGGGCTACACCTTC
j_gene: TRBJ1-1; v_gene: TRBV11-2; d_gene: NA; abundance: few; CDR3aa: CASSLARGLPNTEAFF; CDR3nt: TGTGCCAGCAGCTTAGCCCGAGGACTCCCGAACACTGAAGCTTTCTTT
j_gene: TRBJ1-1; v_gene: TRBV11-2; d_gene: NA; abundance: NA; CDR3aa: CASSLDNVGNTEAFF; CDR3nt: TGTGCCAGCAGCTTAGATAACGTGGGGAACACTGAAGCTTTCTTT
j_gene: TRBJ1-1; v_gene: TRBV20-1; d_gene: NA; abundance: NA; CDR3aa: CSRGGDTEAFF; CDR3nt: TGCAGTAGAGGGGGGGACACTGAAGCTTTCTTT
j_gene: TRBJ1-5; v_gene: TRBV5-1; d_gene: TRBD1; abundance: NA; CDR3aa: CASSTGTGPNQPQHF; CDR3nt: TGCGCCAGCAGCACGGGGACAGGTCCCAATCAGCCCCAGCATTTT
j_gene: TRBJ1-1; v_gene: TRBV14; d_gene: NA; abundance: NA; CDR3aa: CASSQDSRGLTEAFF; CDR3nt: TGTGCCAGCAGCCAAGATAGCCGGGGGCTAACTGAAGCTTTCTTT
j_gene: TRBJ2-2; v_gene: TRBV18; d_gene: TRBD1; abundance: NA; CDR3aa: CASSPRQGTGELFF; CDR3nt: TGTGCCAGCTCACCACGACAGGGAACCGGGGAGCTGTTTTTT
j_gene: TRBJ1-3; v_gene: TRBV5-1; d_gene: NA; abundance: NA; CDR3aa: CASRSEYSGNTIYF; CDR3nt: TGCGCCAGCAGGTCTGAGTACTCTGGAAACACCATATATTTT
j_gene: TRBJ2-1; v_gene: TRBV27; d_gene: NA; abundance: NA; CDR3aa: CASSRYVGSYNEQFF; CDR3nt: TGTGCCAGCAGCCGATATGTCGGGTCCTACAATGAGCAGTTCTTC
j_gene: TRBJ1-5; v_gene: TRBV4-1; d_gene: NA; abundance: NA; CDR3aa: CASSQPDGFNQPQHF; CDR3nt: TGCGCCAGCAGCCAACCGGACGGATTCAATCAGCCCCAGCATTTT
j_gene: TRBJ2-6; v_gene: TRBV27; d_gene: NA; abundance: NA; CDR3aa: CASSIGQPGANVLTF; CDR3nt: TGTGCCAGCAGTATCGGACAGCCTGGGGCCAACGTCCTGACTTTC
j_gene: TRBJ2-7; v_gene: TRBV11-2; d_gene: TRBD1; abundance: NA; CDR3aa: CASSSDLRTGSHEQYF; CDR3nt: TGTGCCAGCAGCTCTGACCTTCGGACAGGGTCCCACGAGCAGTACTTC
j_gene: TRBJ2-3; v_gene: TRBV7-8; d_gene: TRBD2; abundance: NA; CDR3aa: CASSGHRGGLAGPDTQYF; CDR3nt: TGTGCCAGCAGCGGTCACCGGGGAGGGCTAGCGGGCCCAGATACGCAGTATTTT
j_gene: TRBJ2-7; v_gene: TRBV5-4; d_gene: NA; abundance: NA; CDR3aa: CASSLEAGPSYEQYF; CDR3nt: TGTGCCAGCAGCTTGGAGGCCGGGCCCTCCTACGAGCAGTACTTC
j_gene: TRBJ2-7; v_gene: TRBV14; d_gene: TRBD1; abundance: few; CDR3aa: CASSQKMGTGAREQYF; CDR3nt: TGTGCCAGCAGCCAAAAGATGGGGACAGGGGCTCGGGAGCAGTACTTC
j_gene: TRBJ2-3; v_gene: TRBV6-1; d_gene: NA; abundance: NA; CDR3aa: CASSELWGADTQYF; CDR3nt: TGTGCCAGCAGTGAACTTTGGGGGGCAGATACGCAGTATTTT
j_gene: TRBJ2-7; v_gene: TRBV10-3; d_gene: TRBD1; abundance: NA; CDR3aa: CAISQPGQTSYEQYF; CDR3nt: TGTGCCATCAGTCAACCGGGACAGACTTCCTACGAGCAGTACTTC
j_gene: TRBJ2-1; v_gene: TRBV7-3; d_gene: TRBD2; abundance: NA; CDR3aa: CASSLATSGRANEQFF; CDR3nt: TGTGCCAGCAGCCTTGCAACTAGCGGGAGGGCCAATGAGCAGTTCTTC
j_gene: TRBJ1-2; v_gene: TRBV7-3; d_gene: TRBD1; abundance: once; CDR3aa: CASSPQEGADGYTF; CDR3nt: TGTGCCAGCAGCCCCCAGGAGGGGGCCGATGGCTACACCTTC
j_gene: TRBJ2-3; v_gene: TRBV5-4; d_gene: NA; abundance: once; CDR3aa: CASSPLGGQRGADTQYF; CDR3nt: TGTGCCAGCAGCCCTCTTGGGGGTCAACGCGGCGCAGATACGCAGTATTTT
j_gene: TRBJ2-7; v_gene: TRBV5-1; d_gene: NA; abundance: NA; CDR3aa: CASSLDPGSSYEQYF; CDR3nt: TGCGCCAGCAGCTTGGATCCGGGGAGCTCCTACGAGCAGTACTTC
j_gene: TRBJ1-5; v_gene: TRBV6-1; d_gene: NA; abundance: NA; CDR3aa: CASSVTGGQPQHF; CDR3nt: TGTGCCAGCAGTGTGACAGGTGGGCAGCCCCAGCATTTT
j_gene: TRBJ2-1; v_gene: TRBV11-2; d_gene: NA; abundance: NA; CDR3aa: CASSFDGGYNEQFF; CDR3nt: TGTGCCAGCAGCTTCGATGGCGGGTACAATGAGCAGTTCTTC
j_gene: TRBJ1-5; v_gene: TRBV19; d_gene: NA; abundance: NA; CDR3aa: CASSPPARGWNQPQHF; CDR3nt: TGTGCCAGTAGTCCTCCGGCAAGGGGGTGGAATCAGCCCCAGCATTTT
j_gene: TRBJ1-2; v_gene: TRBV6-5; d_gene: NA; abundance: few; CDR3aa: CASSSTGPKRDGYTF; CDR3nt: TGTGCCAGCAGCTCGACAGGCCCAAAAAGGGATGGCTACACCTTC
j_gene: TRBJ1-2; v_gene: TRBV5-4; d_gene: NA; abundance: few; CDR3aa: CASSPQPNYGYTF; CDR3nt: TGTGCCAGCAGCCCCCAACCAAACTATGGCTACACCTTC
j_gene: TRBJ2-3; v_gene: TRBV7-9; d_gene: TRBD2; abundance: NA; CDR3aa: CASSLGLAAPDTQYF; CDR3nt: TGTGCCAGCAGCTTAGGACTAGCGGCCCCAGATACGCAGTATTTT
j_gene: TRBJ2-1; v_gene: TRBV5-1; d_gene: NA; abundance: NA; CDR3aa: CASSLAGTVGMNEQFF; CDR3nt: TGCGCCAGCAGCTTGGCCGGGACGGTGGGGATGAATGAGCAGTTCTTC
j_gene: TRBJ1-1; v_gene: TRBV7-3; d_gene: NA; abundance: NA; CDR3aa: CASRPTSGPGQNTEAFF; CDR3nt: TGTGCCAGCCGCCCAACTTCGGGACCGGGACAGAACACTGAAGCTTTCTTT
j_gene: TRBJ1-6; v_gene: TRBV5-1; d_gene: TRBD1; abundance: few; CDR3aa: CASSGPGQENSPLHF; CDR3nt: TGCGCCAGCAGCGGGCCGGGACAGGAGAATTCACCCCTCCACTTT
j_gene: TRBJ1-4; v_gene: TRBV29-1; d_gene: NA; abundance: NA; CDR3aa: CSASRGLGEKLFF; CDR3nt: TGCAGCGCGTCGCGGGGGCTGGGTGAAAAACTGTTTTTT